The present T cell receptor (beta chain) was sequenced within a study of cytomegalovirus exposure and HLA in healthy donors. Germline CDR1 reads SGHRS; CDR2 reads YFSETQ. The J segment lost 4 bases and the V segment lost 0 bases, leaving 5 bases of the junction unmatched. The CDR3 totals 15 residues. 60 Vbeta and 13 Jbeta primers were used in PCR. TCRdb's copy holds only in-frame clones and misses some; the assay was immunoSEQ multiplex PCR. The sample carries 150,000 or so clones, roughly 80% recorded once. The specimen was PBMCs. The receptor's source is a woman between 50 and 59 years old in good health and CMV-seropositive. The chain uses TRBV5-1 and TRBJ1-2, with TRBD1 identical over 8 bases. DNA for the CDR3: TGCGCCAGCAGCTTGGGGACAGGGCCTGGCTATGGCTACACCTTC. Translated, it gives CASSLGTGPGYGYTF.